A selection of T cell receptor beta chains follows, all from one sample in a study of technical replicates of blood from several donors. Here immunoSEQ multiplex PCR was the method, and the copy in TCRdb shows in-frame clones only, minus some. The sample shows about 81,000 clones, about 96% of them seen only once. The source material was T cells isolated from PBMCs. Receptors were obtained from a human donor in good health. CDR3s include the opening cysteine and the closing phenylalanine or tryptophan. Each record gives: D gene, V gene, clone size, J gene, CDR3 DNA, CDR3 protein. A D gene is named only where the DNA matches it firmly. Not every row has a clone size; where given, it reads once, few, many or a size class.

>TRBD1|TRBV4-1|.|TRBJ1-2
TGCGCCAGCAGCCAAGGGGGACAGGGCACCTATGGCTACACCTTC
CASSQGGQGTYGYTF
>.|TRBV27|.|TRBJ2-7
TGTGCCAGCGGACAAGGAGCTACCGAGCAGTACTTC
CASGQGATEQYF
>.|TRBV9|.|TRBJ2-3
TGTGCCAGCAGCGTTAACACAGATACGCAGTATTTT
CASSVNTDTQYF
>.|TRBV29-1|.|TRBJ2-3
TGCAGCGTTGAAGGGGGCGAGGACACAGATACGCAGTATTTT
CSVEGGEDTDTQYF
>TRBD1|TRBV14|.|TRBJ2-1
TGTGCCAGCAGCTACGGACAGGGTAATGAGCAGTTCTTC
CASSYGQGNEQFF
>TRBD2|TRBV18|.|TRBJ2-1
TGTGCCAGCCAGGGACTAGCGGGAGACAGATCCTACAATGAGCAGTTCTTC
CASQGLAGDRSYNEQFF
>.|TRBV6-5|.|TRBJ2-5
TGTGCCAGCAGTTATACTAGGGACCAAGAGACCCAGTACTTC
CASSYTRDQETQYF
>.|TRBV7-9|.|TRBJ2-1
TGTGCCAGCAGCTTCGAGCCACTCACTGAGCAGTTCTTC
CASSFEPLTEQFF
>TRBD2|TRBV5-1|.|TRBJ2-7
TGCGCCAGCAGCCCGGGGGGCTACGAGCAGTACTTC
CASSPGGYEQYF
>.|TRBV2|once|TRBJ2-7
TGTGCCAGCAAAAGATCACTTGAGGAGCAGTACTTC
CASKRSLEEQYF
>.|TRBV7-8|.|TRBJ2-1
TGTGCCAGCAGCTTCTACAGTCGCCAGCAGTTCTTC
CASSFYSRQQFF
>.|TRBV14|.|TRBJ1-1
TGTGCCAGCAGACAATTAGATGGAGCTGAAGCTTTCTTT
CASRQLDGAEAFF
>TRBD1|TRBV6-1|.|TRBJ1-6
TGTGCCAGCAGTGAAATTGGGACAGGGAGTCGTTCACCCCTCCACTTT
CASSEIGTGSRSPLHF
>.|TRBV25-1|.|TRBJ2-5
TGTGCCAGCAGTGCCAGGGAAAGAGAGACCCAGTACTTC
CASSARERETQYF
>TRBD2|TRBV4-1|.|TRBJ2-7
TGCGCCAGCAGCCAAGACCGGGGACTAGCGGGACACGAGCAGTACTTC
CASSQDRGLAGHEQYF
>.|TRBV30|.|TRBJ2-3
TGTGCCTGGGCGACTCCTACTAGCACAGATACGCAGTATTTT
CAWATPTSTDTQYF
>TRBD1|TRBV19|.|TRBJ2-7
TGTGCCAGTAGTATCGGAACAGGGGGTAGCACCTACGAGCAGTACTTC
CASSIGTGGSTYEQYF
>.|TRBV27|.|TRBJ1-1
TGTGCCAGCAGTTTCGGCGGGATCACTGAAGCTTTCTTT
CASSFGGITEAFF
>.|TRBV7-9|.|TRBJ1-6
TGTGCCAGCACCCAGCTCCTAACAGGGTCACCCCTCCACTTT
CASTQLLTGSPLHF
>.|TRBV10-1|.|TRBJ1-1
TGCGCCAGCAGTGCGGCGGGGGGCACTGAAGCTTTCTTT
CASSAAGGTEAFF
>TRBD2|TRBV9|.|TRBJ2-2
TGTGCCAGCAGCGGGACTAGCGGGGGATCCGTCGGGGAGCTGTTTTTT
CASSGTSGGSVGELFF
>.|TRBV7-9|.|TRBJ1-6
TGTGCCAGCAGCATTTCGGGGTCCGCCGTACCCCTCCACTTT
CASSISGSAVPLHF
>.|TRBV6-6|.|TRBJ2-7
TGTGCCAGCAGTCGAGGGCCTCCTAGGAGCTCCTACGAGCAGTACTTC
CASSRGPPRSSYEQYF
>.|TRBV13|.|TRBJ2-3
TGTGCCAGCAGCTTAGGAGGGGGAATGCGCACAGATACGCAGTATTTT
CASSLGGGMRTDTQYF
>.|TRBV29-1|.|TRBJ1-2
TGCAGCGTTGATCGACAAGTCCTTGGCTACACCTTC
CSVDRQVLGYTF
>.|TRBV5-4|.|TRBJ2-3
TGTGCCAGCAGCATGACCCTAGCGAGCACAGATACGCAGTATTTT
CASSMTLASTDTQYF
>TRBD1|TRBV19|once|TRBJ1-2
TGTGCCAGCGAGGGGGCTTTTTGGGAAGGCTACACCTTC
CASEGAFWEGYTF
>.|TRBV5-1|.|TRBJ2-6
TGCGCCAGCAGCTTAATACAGGTTGGGGCCAACGTCCTGACTTTC
CASSLIQVGANVLTF
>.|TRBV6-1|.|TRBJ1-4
TGTGCCAGCAACCCGGAGGGCGGGTCGGCGGAAAAACTGTTTTTT
CASNPEGGSAEKLFF
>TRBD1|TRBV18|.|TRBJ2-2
TGTGCCAGCTCCCAAGACAGGGTGGCCGGGGAGCTGTTTTTT
CASSQDRVAGELFF
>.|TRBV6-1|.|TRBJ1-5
TGTGCCAGCAGTGTGGTGGTTCTAAATCAGCCCCAGCATTTT
CASSVVVLNQPQHF
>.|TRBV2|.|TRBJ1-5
TGTGCCAGCAGCCCTCGTGGGGGGTTGGTCAATCAGCCCCAGCATTTT
CASSPRGGLVNQPQHF
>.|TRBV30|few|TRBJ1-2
TGTGCCTCCCCAATGCATGTGGCACGAGGTGGCTACACCTTC
CASPMHVARGGYTF
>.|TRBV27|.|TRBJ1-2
TGTGCCAGCAGTTCATCAGACTTTTATGGCTACACCTTC
CASSSSDFYGYTF
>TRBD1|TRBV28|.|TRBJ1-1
TGTGCCAGTACTTTGACAGGGAAACACACTGAAGCTTTCTTT
CASTLTGKHTEAFF
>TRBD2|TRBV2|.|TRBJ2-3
TGTGCCAGCAGTGGGACTAGGGTGGCAGATACGCAGTATTTT
CASSGTRVADTQYF